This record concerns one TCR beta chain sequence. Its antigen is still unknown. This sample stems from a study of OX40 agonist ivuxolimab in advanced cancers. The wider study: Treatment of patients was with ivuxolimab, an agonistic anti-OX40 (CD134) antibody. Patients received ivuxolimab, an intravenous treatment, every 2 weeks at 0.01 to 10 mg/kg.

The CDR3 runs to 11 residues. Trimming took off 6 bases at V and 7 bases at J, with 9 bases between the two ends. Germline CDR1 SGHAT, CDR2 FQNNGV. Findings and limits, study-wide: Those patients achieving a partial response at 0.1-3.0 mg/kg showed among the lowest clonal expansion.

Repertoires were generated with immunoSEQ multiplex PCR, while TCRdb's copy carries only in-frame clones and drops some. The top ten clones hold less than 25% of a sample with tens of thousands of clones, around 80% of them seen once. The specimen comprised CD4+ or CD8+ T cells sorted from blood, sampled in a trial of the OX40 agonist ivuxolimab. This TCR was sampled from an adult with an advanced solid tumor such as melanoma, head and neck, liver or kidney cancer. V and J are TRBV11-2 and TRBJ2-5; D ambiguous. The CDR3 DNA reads TGTGCCAGCAGTTTCATGGGGACCCAGTACTTC. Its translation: CASSFMGTQYF. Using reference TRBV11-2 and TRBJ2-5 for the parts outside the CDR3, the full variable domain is EAGVAQSPRYKIIEKRQSVAFWCNPISGHATLYWYQQILGQGPKLLIQFQNNGVVDDSQLPKDRFSAERLKGVDSTLKIQPAKLEDSAVYLCASSFMGTQYFGPGTRLLVL.